Each of the 24 T cell receptor beta chains below was sequenced from the same sample in a study of T-cell memory formation after mild COVID-19. TCRdb reprocessed the 5' RACE reads with MiXCR, giving one entry per CDR3 protein. Of 85,000 to 120,000 distinct CDR3 sequences in the sample, 9.5% to 15% were seen once. Sequences were obtained from PBMCs or a T cell subset sorted from them (not recorded which). The receptors shown here come from an adult woman who had mild COVID-19 (a few samples of this study predate the infection). Cell type and time point are not known.

This CDR3 is CASSRRPSFAGDYNEQFF. In DNA form, the CDR3 reads TGTGCCAGCAGCCGAAGACCCTCCTTTGCGGGAGATTACAATGAGCAGTTCTTC. The chain couples TRBV7-3 to TRBJ2-1; 7 bases are a match to TRBD2. V trimming: 5 bases; J trimming: 4 bases; junction bases outside the gene matches: 17. This CDR3 comprises 18 residues. The V gene's germline CDR1 is SGHTA and CDR2 FQGTGA.

The CDR3 DNA sequence: TGTGCCAGCTCGGTAGACAGGATGAACACTGAAGCTTTCTTT. This sequence encodes CASSVDRMNTEAFF. The chain joins TRBV18 to TRBJ1-1; the D gene is possibly TRBD1 (6 bases). The CDR3 runs to 14 residues. Germline loops: CDR1 KGHSH, CDR2 LQKENI. V lost 6 bases, J lost 0 bases, and 11 bases lay in between.

This clonotype appeared many times. This chain connects TRBV20-1 to TRBJ1-1; weak D call: TRBD1 (5 bases). This CDR3 has 15 amino acids. Germline CDR1 and CDR2: DFQATT and SNEGSKA (reference sequence). Trimming pared 3 bases from V and 0 bases from J, leaving 14 bases between. Written as DNA, the CDR3 is TGCAGTGCTAGGAGTCAGGGAGGCGTGAACACTGAAGCTTTCTTT. This gives the protein CSARSQGGVNTEAFF.

This clonotype has a handful of counts. The chain links TRBV5-6 to TRBJ1-2; D ambiguous. The germline CDR1 and CDR2 sequences are SGHDT and YYEEEE. V gave up 0 bases and J gave up 4 bases, with 13 bases separating them. This CDR3 is 15 amino acids long. CDR3 bases: TGTGCCAGCAGCTTGGAGCGGGTCTACGGCTATGGCTACACCTTC. This encodes CASSLERVYGYGYTF.

This clonotype was found a few times. This CDR3 reads CSARDQETARYNEQFF. In DNA form, the CDR3 reads TGCAGTGCTAGAGATCAGGAGACTGCCCGCTACAATGAGCAGTTCTTC. V gene TRBV20-1 combines with J gene TRBJ2-1; D not certain. This CDR3 has 16 residues. From germline, CDR1 is DFQATT and CDR2 SNEGSKA (reference sequence). Between the trimmed V and J ends, which lost 0 bases and 3 bases, there was a span of 15 bases.

This clonotype was counted many times. This chain links TRBV6-6 with TRBJ2-1, with 12 bases identical to TRBD2. CDR1 and CDR2 from the germline V gene are MNHNY and SVGAGI (reference sequence). The CDR3 length is 16 residues. V trimming: 6 bases; J trimming: 2 bases; junction bases outside the gene matches: 5. CDR3 loop: CASSTSGGPPYNEQFF. The CDR3, as DNA: TGTGCCAGCAGCACTAGCGGGGGGCCTCCCTACAATGAGCAGTTCTTC.

The chain combines TRBV2 with TRBJ1-1; perhaps TRBD1 as D (6 bases). The V gene's germline CDR1 is SNHLY and CDR2 FYNNEI. The germline V and J ends were trimmed by 6 bases and 7 bases, with 9 bases remaining between them. The CDR3 extends over 11 amino acids. In nucleotides, the CDR3 is TGTGCCAGCAGAAGGGGGTATGAAGCTTTCTTT. Protein product: CASRRGYEAFF.

A remark on this clonotype: A read error may produce the germline difference seen at one junction end. The chain uses TRBV7-2 and TRBJ2-1, with 10 bases that match TRBD2. The CDR3 loop spans 15 amino acids. Germline-derived CDR1 and CDR2 are SGHTA and FQGNSA. In DNA form, the CDR3 reads TGTGCCAGAAGCTTATTAGCGGGAGGAAGTAATGAGCAGTTCTTC. Its protein product is CARSLLAGGSNEQFF.

The genes are TRBV9 and TRBJ2-7; D not certain. V shed 0 bases and J shed 1 base, with 8 bases lying between them. CDR1 SGDLS and CDR2 YYNGEE come from the germline V gene. The CDR3 extends over 14 amino acids. As DNA, the CDR3 is TGTGCCAGCAGCGTAGAAGTCACTTCCTACGAGCAGTACTTC. It yields the protein CASSVEVTSYEQYF. The variable domain in full, completed from reference TRBV9 and TRBJ2-7, reads DSGVTQTPKHLITATGQRVTLRCSPRSGDLSVYWYQQSLDQGLQFLIQYYNGEERAKGNILERFSAQQFPDLHSELNLSSLELGDSALYFCASSVEVTSYEQYFGPGTRLTVT.

A few counts support this clonotype. The chain has TRBV12-3 or TRBV12-4 and TRBJ2-7; D is unresolved. V lost 2 bases to trimming and J lost 5 bases, with 10 bases between them. The CDR3 is made up of 13 amino acids. CDR3 DNA: TGTGCCAGCAGTTTATACCCTGGCAACGAGCAGTACTTC. Its protein is CASSLYPGNEQYF.

The CDR3 here is CASRDSYGYTF. The CDR3 nucleotides read TGTGCCAGTCGGGACAGCTATGGCTACACCTTC. V and J are TRBV12-3 or TRBV12-4 and TRBJ1-2; 7 bases map to TRBD1. Trimming at V came to 9 bases and at J to 4 bases, leaving 2 bases not matched to a gene. CDR3 length: 11 amino acids.

There are a few counts of this clonotype. The chain recombines TRBV9 with TRBJ1-2, with 7 bases matching TRBD1. This CDR3 comprises 17 residues. V dropped 4 bases and J dropped 5; count of bases not matched to a gene: 17. CDR1 SGDLS and CDR2 YYNGEE come from the germline V gene. DNA of the CDR3: TGTGCCAGCAGCCCTCGCATGGAGGGGGCCGATGTATATGGCTACACCTTC. Amino acids: CASSPRMEGADVYGYTF. The full variable domain, rest sourced from reference TRBV9 and TRBJ1-2, is DSGVTQTPKHLITATGQRVTLRCSPRSGDLSVYWYQQSLDQGLQFLIQYYNGEERAKGNILERFSAQQFPDLHSELNLSSLELGDSALYFCASSPRMEGADVYGYTFGSGTRLTVV.

This clonotype turned up a few times. The V call is TRBV20-1, the J call TRBJ2-4; unclear D gene. Germline V lookup: CDR1 DFQATT, CDR2 SNEGSKA (reference sequence). There are 19 residues in the CDR3. Trimming stripped 0 bases from V and 0 bases from J, with 21 bases between. The chain's CDR3 is CSARDVGFSGVIAKNIQYF. DNA of the CDR3: TGCAGTGCTAGAGATGTGGGGTTCAGTGGGGTTATAGCCAAAAACATTCAGTACTTC.

This clonotype was recorded at least ten times. The J gene is TRBJ2-1, the V gene TRBV11-2; D perhaps matches TRBD2 (6 bases). The CDR3 is 16 amino acids. The germline V gene encodes CDR1 SGHAT and CDR2 FQNNGV. V was shortened by 1 base and J by 2 bases, with 12 bases between the two germline ends. This CDR3 is CASSLAIAAAYNEQFF. For the CDR3, the DNA is TGTGCCAGCAGCTTAGCTATAGCGGCCGCCTACAATGAGCAGTTCTTC.

This chain uses TRBV6-1 with TRBJ2-3; D is tentatively TRBD1 or TRBD2 (5 bases each). Germline-derived CDR1 and CDR2 are MNHNS and SASEGT. Trimming pared 0 bases from V and 7 bases from J, leaving 11 bases between. The length of the CDR3 is 14 residues. CDR3 coding DNA: TGTGCCAGCAGTGAAGCGGGGACCGTCCATACGCAGTATTTT. Translated, it gives CASSEAGTVHTQYF.

The V call is TRBV7-2, the J call TRBJ2-1; 7 bases line up with TRBD2. The CDR3 consists of 14 residues. The germline CDR1 and CDR2 sequences are SGHTA and FQGNSA. V lost 5 bases, J lost 2 bases, and 3 bases stayed unmatched. CDR3 coding DNA: TGTGCCAGCAGCAAACGGGGGGCCTACAATGAGCAGTTCTTC. Its translation is CASSKRGAYNEQFF.

The rearrangement uses TRBV9 and TRBJ2-1, with D tentatively TRBD1 (5 bases). CDR1 and CDR2 (germline): SGDLS, YYNGEE. V was cut by 2 bases and J by 0 bases, with 9 bases left in between. The CDR3 is 15 residues long. CDR3 sequence: CASSVDTSSYNEQFF. CDR3 sequence (DNA): TGTGCCAGCAGCGTGGACACCAGCTCCTACAATGAGCAGTTCTTC.

At least ten counts were recorded for this clonotype. The chain uses TRBV5-1 and TRBJ1-1, with D perhaps matching TRBD1 (6 bases). The CDR3 length is 16 residues. Germline V CDR1 and CDR2: SGHRS, YFSETQ. V was pared by 0 bases and J by 1 base, with 13 bases between. CDR3 bases: TGCGCCAGCAGCTTGGCTTCGGGGGCAGGGAACACTGAAGCTTTCTTT. Amino acid sequence: CASSLASGAGNTEAFF.

This clonotype was seen only a few times. The gene calls are TRBV7-9 and TRBJ2-1; tentative D call: TRBD1 (6 bases). Looked up from germline, CDR1 is SEHNR and CDR2 is FQNEAQ (reference sequence). This CDR3 contains 14 residues. Trimming stripped 4 bases from V and 4 bases from J, with 11 bases between. CDR3 DNA: TGTGCCAGCAGCTCCTCGGACAGTTACAATGAGCAGTTCTTC. This gives the protein CASSSSDSYNEQFF.

The rearrangement links TRBV29-1 to TRBJ2-2, with 12 bases identical to TRBD2. CDR3 length: 17 amino acids. V lost 6 bases and J lost 1; bases outside the gene matches: 9. The germline V gene has CDR1 SQVTM and CDR2 ANQGSEA. DNA for the CDR3: TGCAGCGTGTTGACTAGCGGGAGTCACCGGAACACCGGGGAGCTGTTTTTT. Amino acid sequence: CSVLTSGSHRNTGELFF.

This sequence joins TRBV7-9 and TRBJ1-5; perhaps TRBD1 as D (5 bases). CDR1 and CDR2 from the germline V gene are SEHNR and FQNEAQ (reference sequence). The CDR3 is 14 amino acids. V was clipped by 0 bases and J by 3 bases, with 6 bases between them. CDR3 in amino acids: CASSLAGVNQPQHF. CDR3 bases: TGTGCCAGCAGCTTAGCAGGGGTCAATCAGCCCCAGCATTTT.

This clonotype was counted only a few times. The chain couples TRBV4-3 to TRBJ2-7, with D unresolved. This CDR3 has 16 amino acids. The V end was cut by 0 bases, the J end by 2 bases, with 14 bases between. CDR1 LGHNA and CDR2 YSLEER come from the germline V gene. CDR3 in DNA: TGCGCCAGCAGCCAAGAAGAGGTTGACGGACCCTACGAGCAGTACTTC. Encoded protein: CASSQEEVDGPYEQYF.

The V gene is TRBV29-1, the J gene TRBJ2-1, with D unclear. Germline V gives CDR1 SQVTM, CDR2 ANQGSEA. The length of the CDR3 is 11 residues. Trimming took off 6 bases at V and 7 bases at J, with 10 bases between the two ends. The CDR3 coding sequence is TGCAGCGTGACAACCCCTAATGAGCAGTTCTTC. It yields the protein CSVTTPNEQFF.

This clonotype was seen repeatedly, ten times or more. The chain is built from TRBV4-3 and TRBJ2-3; no clear D gene. V dropped 0 bases and J dropped 3 bases, with 16 bases sitting between them. Germline CDR1 and CDR2: LGHNA and YSLEER. This CDR3 comprises 17 residues. CDR3: CASSQEGDFGRTDTQYF. The CDR3 nucleotides read TGCGCCAGCAGCCAAGAAGGAGACTTTGGCAGAACAGATACGCAGTATTTT.